This is a list of T cell receptor beta chains from one sample in a study of monozygotic twins with inflammatory bowel disease. TCRdb reanalyzed the 5' RACE reads, giving one entry per CDR3 protein sequence and no DNA. Its table records around 230,000 distinct CDR3 sequences. Input material: blood. The receptors derive from a human donor with ulcerative colitis or Crohn's disease, or a healthy co-twin of an affected twin (not recorded which). Both conserved end residues are part of each CDR3. The order of the fields is CDR3 length, J gene, V gene, CDR3 protein.

>14|TRBJ1-2|TRBV7-2
CASSLRQGGYGYTF
>15|TRBJ1-6|TRBV5-6
CASSLGPGNNSPLHF
>15|TRBJ2-1|TRBV5-1
CASSLRPGVVYEQFF
>14|TRBJ2-1|TRBV5-4
CASSGLAEYNEQFF
>15|TRBJ1-1|TRBV7-6
CASSLAPPPNTEAFF
>16|TRBJ2-4|TRBV7-9
CASSLLSGLAKNIQYF
>15|TRBJ1-2|TRBV4-2
CASSQEGQPTYGYTF
>11|TRBJ1-2|TRBV10-3
CATQNRDGYTF
>18|TRBJ1-6|TRBV7-8
CASSLRTGESSYNSPLHF
>15|TRBJ2-5|TRBV19
CASSILRTGGETQYF
>18|TRBJ1-6|TRBV6-5
CASSRGQAVYSYNSPLHF